Listed here is a single T cell receptor beta chain. The data belong to a study of blood T cell repertoires in COVID-19. Whole-study context: The study drew acute and convalescent COVID-19 samples from the United States, Italy and Spain. Sample material is recorded as cDNA or gDNA derived from T cells, B-cell-depleted T cells, or PBMCs.

Cohort allocation depended upon clinical history that participants reported. Cohort 3 recovery required two negative PCRs, clearance, or symptom resolution. Measured with immunoSEQ multiplex PCR; TCRdb has only the in-frame clones, and not every one. The repertoire holds a few hundred thousand clones, around 84% seen once, with approximately 6.6% in the top ten. This TCR derives from a woman between 40 and 50 years old who had recovered from COVID-19. The sample was PBMCs or T cells enriched from blood (not recorded which).

The CDR3 loop reads CAISESLLAGADTQYF. As DNA, the CDR3 is TGTGCCATCAGTGAGTCTCTTCTAGCGGGAGCAGATACGCAGTATTTT. The chain joins TRBV10-3 to TRBJ2-3; 10 bases are shared with TRBD2. Losses at the gene ends were 0 bases for V and 4 bases for J; bases not matched to a gene: 4. The germline gives CDR1 ENHRY, CDR2 SYGVKD. The CDR3 sequence is 16 residues long.